This T cell receptor (beta chain) comes out of a study of T cell changes during pregnancy in multiple sclerosis. The assay was immunoSEQ multiplex PCR, and TCRdb's table has in-frame clones only and misses some. The sample yields approximately 85,000 clones, roughly 93% seen once. CDR1 SGHDT and CDR2 YYEEEE come from the germline V gene. The CDR3 length is 13 residues. Between the trimmed V and J ends, which lost 0 bases and 4 bases, there was a span of 8 bases. The V gene is TRBV5-6, the J gene TRBJ2-7; possibly TRBD2 for D (5 bases). This sequence was found in a female donor with multiple sclerosis, enrolled in a pregnancy study. The specimen was peripheral blood, collected in the third trimester of pregnancy. The CDR3 spells CASSLGRTYEQYF. The CDR3, as DNA: TGTGCCAGCAGCTTGGGGCGGACTTACGAGCAGTACTTC.